This passage covers 2 T cell receptor beta chains from one sample sequenced in a study of CXCR3-negative and CXCR3-positive naive CD8 T cells. All TRB cDNA libraries came from 5' RACE performed with UMI labels. For each CDR3 protein, TCRdb gives one entry from its re-call of the 5' RACE reads, without DNA. Its table lists 70,000 to 95,000 distinct CDR3 sequences. The material sequenced was naive CXCR3- CD8+ T cells from blood. The subset is: CD45RO-CCR7+CD27+CD95- naive CD8+ T cells lacking CXCR3 (TNR3-). The source is a human donor in good health. Some clones in this sample may be carry-over from other donors' samples.

J is TRBJ2-5 and V is TRBV6-6; TCRdb reports TRBD1, a call that lacks DNA to check it against. The CDR3 is 14 amino acids. The germline gives CDR1 MNHNY, CDR2 SVGAGI (reference sequence). The CDR3 loop is CASSSTSGEETQYF.

The V and J genes are TRBV9 and TRBJ1-6; TCRdb's assignment of TRBD1 cannot be checked, as there is no DNA. The germline CDR1 and CDR2 sequences are SGDLS and YYNGEE. The CDR3 runs 12 residues. This CDR3 reads CASSAQGLPLHF.